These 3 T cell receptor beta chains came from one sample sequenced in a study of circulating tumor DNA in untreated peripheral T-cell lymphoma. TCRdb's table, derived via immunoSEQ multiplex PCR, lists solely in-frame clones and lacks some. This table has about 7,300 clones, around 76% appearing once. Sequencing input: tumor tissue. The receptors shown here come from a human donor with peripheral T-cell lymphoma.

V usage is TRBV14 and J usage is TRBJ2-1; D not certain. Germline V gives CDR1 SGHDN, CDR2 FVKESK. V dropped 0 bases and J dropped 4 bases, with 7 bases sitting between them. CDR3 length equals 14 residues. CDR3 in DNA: TGTGCCAGCAGCCAAGACGCCTTGTACAATGAGCAGTTCTTC. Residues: CASSQDALYNEQFF.

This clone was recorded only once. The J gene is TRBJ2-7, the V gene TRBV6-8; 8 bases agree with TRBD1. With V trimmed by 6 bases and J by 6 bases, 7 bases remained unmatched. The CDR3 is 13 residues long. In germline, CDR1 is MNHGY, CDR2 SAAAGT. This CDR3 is CASSPTGGREQYF. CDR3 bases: TGTGCCAGCAGCCCTACAGGGGGACGCGAGCAGTACTTC.

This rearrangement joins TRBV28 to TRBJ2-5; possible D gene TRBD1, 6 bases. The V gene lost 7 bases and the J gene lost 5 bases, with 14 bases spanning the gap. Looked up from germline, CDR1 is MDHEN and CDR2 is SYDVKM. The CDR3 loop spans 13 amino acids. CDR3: CASTIQGGETQYF. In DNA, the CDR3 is TGTGCCAGCACTATACAGGGTGGCGAGACCCAGTACTTC. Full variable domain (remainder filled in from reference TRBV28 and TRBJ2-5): DVKVTQSSRYLVKRTGEKVFLECVQDMDHENMFWYRQDPGLGLRLIYFSYDVKMKEKGDIPEGYSVSREKKERFSLILESASTNQTSMYLCASTIQGGETQYFGPGTRLLVL.